The 24 T cell receptor beta chains listed next were all sequenced from one sample in a study of blood T cells in healthy people across ages. A second roughly 6 to 12 cycle PCR used barcoded and J-beta primers. TCRdb processed the 5' RACE reads anew with MiXCR; each CDR3 protein has one entry. The sample has some 1.6 million distinct CDR3 sequences, almost 35% seen once. The sequencing input was blood. The receptors shown here come from a woman aged 25 to 45 in good health.

V usage is TRBV27 and J usage is TRBJ2-7; 14 nucleotides match TRBD2. V was pared by 5 bases and J by 2 bases, with 8 bases of the junction left unmatched. This CDR3 is built from 17 residues. Looked up from germline, CDR1 is MNHEY and CDR2 is SMNVEV (reference sequence). CDR3 protein: CASSPGLAGVRAYEQYF. In DNA form, the CDR3 reads TGTGCCAGCAGTCCGGGACTAGCGGGAGTTCGCGCCTACGAGCAGTACTTC.

In its sample, this clonotype was seen a few times. The chain employs TRBV15 and TRBJ2-3; D ambiguous. With 3 bases removed from V and 3 bases from J, the gap between germline ends came to 7 bases. Per the germline V gene, CDR1 is LNHNV and CDR2 is YYDKDF (reference sequence). The CDR3 is made up of 13 amino acids. The chain's CDR3 is CATSSGWTDTQYF. DNA of the CDR3: TGTGCCACCAGCAGCGGCTGGACAGATACGCAGTATTTT.

This clonotype was counted only a few times. This rearrangement joins TRBV11-2 to TRBJ1-2, with 9 bases matching TRBD1. The CDR3 totals 16 residues. In germline, CDR1 is SGHAT, CDR2 FQNNGV. J was trimmed by 8 bases and V by 5 bases; bases with no gene match: 15. The CDR3 DNA reads TGTGCCAGCAGCGAACGATTGGACAGGGGTCCGACGGGCTACACCTTC. The encoded protein is CASSERLDRGPTGYTF.

This clonotype was observed at least ten times. The chain uses TRBV9 and TRBJ2-3; possible D gene TRBD2, 6 bases. Germline V gene data show CDR1 as SGDLS and CDR2 as YYNGEE. The CDR3 consists of 14 residues. V lost 4 bases to trimming and J lost 3 bases, with 12 bases between them. The CDR3 bases are TGTGCCAGCAGCCCCCGGACTAATACAGATACGCAGTATTTT. It encodes CASSPRTNTDTQYF.

J is TRBJ1-2 and V is TRBV27; D might be TRBD1 (6 bases). Trimming pared 3 bases from V and 2 bases from J, leaving 10 bases between. Germline V gene sequence: CDR1 MNHEY, CDR2 SMNVEV (reference sequence). The CDR3 sequence is 14 residues long. The CDR3 nucleotides are TGTGCCAGCAGTTTCTCCGGACAGAACTATGGCTACACCTTC. Translation gives CASSFSGQNYGYTF.

The V gene is TRBV27, the J gene TRBJ1-2; the D gene is possibly TRBD1 (6 bases). Germline V gene lookup returns CDR1 MNHEY and CDR2 SMNVEV (reference sequence). The CDR3 contains 14 residues. Trimming cost V 1 base and J 8 bases, with 14 bases left between them. In DNA form, the CDR3 reads TGTGCCAGCAGTTTATACGGCCCGGGGGGCGGCTACACCTTC. Protein: CASSLYGPGGGYTF.

The CDR3 region is CASSSIQGSEQYF. Here the CDR3 DNA reads TGTGCCAGCAGTTCGATACAGGGATCCGAGCAGTACTTC. The chain uses TRBV6-1 and TRBJ2-7; D might be TRBD1 (6 bases). The CDR3 is made up of 13 amino acids. Germline assignment: CDR1 MNHNS and CDR2 SASEGT. V was shortened by 5 bases and J by 6 bases, with 14 bases between the two germline ends.

This clonotype has only a few counts. The chain is built from TRBV9 and TRBJ2-5; D is unclear. CDR1 and CDR2 from the germline V gene are SGDLS and YYNGEE. The CDR3 has 16 residues. V was cut by 4 bases and J by 0 bases, with 16 bases left in between. The CDR3 bases are TGTGCCAGCAGCTCCCGTCCTTTGGATAACCAAGAGACCCAGTACTTC. As protein: CASSSRPLDNQETQYF.

This sequence joins TRBV14 and TRBJ1-1; 7 positions agree with TRBD1. This CDR3 has 16 amino acids. Trimming took 4 bases from V and 3 from J; bases not matched to a gene: 11. In germline, CDR1 is SGHDN, CDR2 FVKESK. The CDR3 loop is CASSPWLSGGHTEAFF. CDR3 nucleotides: TGTGCCAGCAGCCCTTGGCTTTCAGGGGGGCACACTGAAGCTTTCTTT.

The chain employs TRBV4-1 and TRBJ2-7; weak D call: TRBD1 (6 bases). CDR3 length: 15 residues. Trimming shortened V by 1 base and J by 5 bases, and 15 bases separated the two germline ends. Germline V gene lookup returns CDR1 MGHRA and CDR2 YSYEKL. The CDR3 spells CASSQAFRGTHEQYF. CDR3 nucleotide sequence: TGCGCCAGCAGCCAAGCGTTCAGGGGAACTCACGAGCAGTACTTC.

Worth noting for this clonotype: An end of the junction does not agree with germline; a read error may underlie this. This sequence joins TRBV6-6 and TRBJ2-1, with D unresolved. Looked up from germline, CDR1 is MNHNY and CDR2 is SVGAGI (reference sequence). The CDR3 runs 16 residues. CDR3 sequence reads: CASSSATENSYNGQFF. The CDR3 bases are TGTGCCAGCAGTTCCGCGACTGAAAACTCCTACAATGGGCAGTTCTTC.

V and J are TRBV11-2 and TRBJ2-1; D is perhaps TRBD1 or TRBD2 (5 bases each). The germline V gene encodes CDR1 SGHAT and CDR2 FQNNGV. Between the trimmed V and J ends, which lost 6 bases and 8 bases, there was a span of 14 bases. The CDR3 is 13 residues long. The CDR3 is CASSRREGHEQFF. As DNA, the CDR3 is TGTGCCAGCAGTCGCCGTGAGGGGCATGAGCAGTTCTTC.

The chain has TRBV6-1 and TRBJ1-2, with unresolved D. The germline gives CDR1 MNHNS, CDR2 SASEGT. The V and J ends lost 2 bases and 3 bases respectively, with 4 bases between them. CDR3 size: 12 residues. The CDR3 here is CASSESDYGYTF. CDR3 coding DNA: TGTGCCAGCAGTGAATCGGACTATGGCTACACCTTC.

A few counts support this clonotype. The J gene is TRBJ2-7, the V gene TRBV20-1; D unresolved. V lost 3 bases, J lost 0 bases, and 6 bases lay in between. Germline-derived CDR1 and CDR2 are DFQATT and SNEGSKA (reference sequence). The CDR3 is made up of 12 amino acids. CDR3 amino acids: CSASTDSYEQYF. In DNA form, the CDR3 reads TGCAGTGCTAGCACAGACTCCTACGAGCAGTACTTC.

This chain uses TRBV7-9 with TRBJ2-7, with 8 nucleotides matching TRBD1. The CDR3 is made up of 16 amino acids. V shed 1 base, J shed 2 bases, and the junction held 7 bases outside the gene matches. Germline-derived CDR1 and CDR2 are SEHNR and FQNEAQ (reference sequence). This CDR3 reads CASSLVRGQGPYEQYF. For the CDR3, the DNA is TGTGCCAGCAGCTTAGTTCGCGGACAGGGTCCCTACGAGCAGTACTTC. The variable domain in full, with the rest retrieved from reference TRBV7-9 and TRBJ2-7, is DTGVSQNPRHKITKRGQNVTFRCDPISEHNRLYWYRQTLGQGPEFLTYFQNEAQLEKSRLLSDRFSAERPKGSFSTLEIQRTEQGDSAMYLCASSLVRGQGPYEQYFGPGTRLTVT.

This clonotype was seen only a few times. J is TRBJ2-7 and V is TRBV28; TRBD2 is a possible D gene (6 bases). The CDR3 sequence is 17 residues long. V was trimmed by 6 bases and J by 2 bases, leaving 23 bases between them. The germline gives CDR1 MDHEN, CDR2 SYDVKM. The CDR3: CASSLEVLGSGTYEQYF. The CDR3, as DNA: TGTGCCAGCAGCTTAGAGGTGCTTGGTAGCGGTACCTACGAGCAGTACTTC.

Concerning this clonotype: This CDR3 is missing its conserved last phenylalanine or tryptophan, likely due to a read error. This sequence joins TRBV3-1 and TRBJ1-2; D remains unclear. With 4 bases removed from V and 4 bases from J, the gap between germline ends came to 10 bases. The CDR3 covers 13 residues. Germline V gives CDR1 LGHDT, CDR2 YNNKEL (reference sequence). Here the CDR3 DNA reads TGTGCCAGCAGCCCCACACAGAGCTATGGCTACACCTGC. Translating gives CASSPTQSYGYTC.

The chain combines TRBV20-1 with TRBJ2-7; 7 positions agree with TRBD1. Losses at the gene ends were 8 bases for V and 4 bases for J; bases not matched to a gene: 5. The CDR3 loop spans 11 amino acids. The germline CDR1 and CDR2 sequences are DFQATT and SNEGSKA (reference sequence). The CDR3 DNA sequence: TGCAGTCCAACACAGGGGTACGAGCAGTACTTC. This encodes CSPTQGYEQYF.

Concerning this clonotype: Germline and junction disagree at one end, which may indicate a read error. This chain links TRBV28 with TRBJ2-1; D gene uncertain. The CDR3 sequence is 15 residues long. In germline, CDR1 is MDHEN, CDR2 SYDVKM. In nucleotides, the CDR3 is TGTGCCAGCACCAAACAAGGGCGAGCCTACAATGGGCAGTTCTTC. Encoded protein: CASTKQGRAYNGQFF.

V is TRBV9 and J is TRBJ1-1; D not certain. The CDR3 has 14 amino acids. Germline lookup yields CDR1 SGDLS and CDR2 YYNGEE. Trimming removed 3 bases from V and 0 bases from J, with 9 bases in between. CDR3 protein: CASSATAMNTEAFF. The CDR3 region has the DNA TGTGCCAGCAGCGCGACGGCCATGAACACTGAAGCTTTCTTT.

This clonotype occurred once. V is TRBV7-8 and J is TRBJ1-1; the D is unclear. The V gene lost 5 bases and the J gene lost 1 base, with 17 bases spanning the gap. CDR1 and CDR2 (germline): SGHVS, FQNEAQ. The CDR3 runs to 16 residues. Here the CDR3 reads CASSLMPPSGNTEAFF. The CDR3 DNA follows: TGTGCCAGCAGCCTTATGCCCCCCTCAGGGAACACTGAAGCTTTCTTT. The full variable domain, in which reference TRBV7-8 and TRBJ1-1 provide the parts outside the CDR3, is GAGVSQSPRYKVAKRGQDVALRCDPISGHVSLFWYQQALGQGPEFLTYFQNEAQLDKSGLPSDRFFAERPEGSVSTLKIQRTQQEDSAVYLCASSLMPPSGNTEAFFGQGTRLTVV.

This clonotype was counted between two and nine times. This CDR3 is CASSRLRREGTDTQYF. The DNA for the CDR3 is TGTGCCAGCAGTCGCCTGCGGCGGGAGGGCACAGATACGCAGTATTTT. The chain combines TRBV27 with TRBJ2-3; TRBD2 agrees at 8 bases. Germline V gene sequence: CDR1 MNHEY, CDR2 SMNVEV (reference sequence). Trimming cost V 5 bases and J 1 base; bases outside gene matches: 8. CDR3 length: 16 residues.

CDR3 DNA sequence: TGTGCCAGCAGCACTACCCCAGGCGGGGGGGCCGTAGAGACCCAGTACTTC. Residues: CASSTTPGGGAVETQYF. This chain connects TRBV5-4 to TRBJ2-5; 9 positions match TRBD2. CDR3 length: 17 residues. The V gene's germline CDR1 is SGHNT and CDR2 YYREEE (reference sequence). Trimming removed 4 bases from V and 4 bases from J; junction bases left unmatched: 14.

Concerning this clonotype: A clone one base away is much larger, so this may be a read error. The V gene is TRBV29-1, the J gene TRBJ2-6; D possibly matches TRBD1 or TRBD2 (5 bases each). V was shortened by 7 bases and J by 0 bases, with 22 bases between the two germline ends. The CDR3 sequence is 18 residues long. CDR1 SQVTM and CDR2 ANQGSEA come from the germline V gene. The CDR3 loop is CSAEYYRDASSGANVLTF. CDR3 DNA: TGCAGCGCCGAGTATTACCGGGACGCCAGCTCTGGGGCCAACGTCCTGACTTTC. The variable domain in full, with the rest retrieved from reference TRBV29-1 and TRBJ2-6, is SAVISQKPSRDICQRGTSLTIQCQVDSQVTMMFWYRQQPGQSLTLIATANQGSEATYESGFVIDKFPISRPNLTFSTLTVSNMSPEDSSIYLCSAEYYRDASSGANVLTFGAGSRLTVL.